This T cell receptor (beta chain) comes out of a study of immune evolution from preneoplasia to lung adenocarcinoma. Study observations and caveats: Clonality was highest in normal lung, lower in later-stage lesions apparently.

Profiled with immunoSEQ multiplex PCR; TCRdb holds only in-frame clones, not every one. The sample records about 6,500 clones, 75% to 90% being singletons. CDR1 and CDR2 (germline): SNHLY, FYNNEI. The germline V and J ends were trimmed by 1 base and 8 bases, with 11 bases remaining between them. The CDR3 consists of 13 residues. Turning to this clone: Its antigen is still unknown.

Patients had resection in Japan or China between the mid-2010s and the late 2010s. The V and J genes are TRBV2 and TRBJ1-2, with a tentative D call TRBD1 (5 bases). The sequence was obtained from a person aged 55 to 75 with lung adenocarcinoma. The specimen was FFPE invasive lung adenocarcinoma tissue. CDR3 sequence: CASSEGRGTGYTF. DNA for the CDR3: TGTGCCAGCAGTGAAGGAAGGGGAACGGGCTACACCTTC.